A single sample gave rise to the 14 T cell receptor beta chains below, sequenced in a study of CD8+ T cells in alopecia areata. As the sequencing template, cDNA was produced by extracting RNA and reverse transcribing it. Sequencing used immunoSEQ multiplex PCR; TCRdb keeps in-frame clones, though not all of them. This sample has some 190,000 clones, with approximately 50% found just once. The treatment denotes: oral pan-JAK inhibitor, 5-10 mg twice daily. This specimen was CD8+ T cells sorted from blood, taken at week 52, from a patient treated with tofacitinib. The receptors stem from a human donor with alopecia areata.

The V and J genes are TRBV27 and TRBJ2-7; D is perhaps TRBD1 (6 bases). The CDR3 covers 15 residues. Germline V gene data show CDR1 as MNHEY and CDR2 as SMNVEV (reference sequence). With 6 bases removed from V and 3 bases from J, the gap between germline ends came to 18 bases. CDR3 sequence: CASRGGGSLGYEQYF. CDR3 in DNA: TGTGCCAGCAGAGGTGGGGGCTCCCTGGGCTACGAGCAGTACTTC.

This clone was seen only a few times. V gene TRBV6-4 combines with J gene TRBJ2-3, with 7 bases lining up with TRBD1. The CDR3 consists of 14 residues. V gave up 3 bases and J gave up 0 bases; unmatched junction bases: 0. Germline values: CDR1 MRHNA, CDR2 SNTAGT. The CDR3 nucleotides read TGTGCCAGCAGTGAGGGACAGAGCACAGATACGCAGTATTTT. It specifies CASSEGQSTDTQYF.

The chain has TRBV25-1 and TRBJ2-3; 9 bases agree with TRBD1. Germline loops: CDR1 MGHDK, CDR2 SYGVNS. This CDR3 is 17 amino acids long. The trim removed 3 bases at V and 0 bases at J, leaving 7 bases unmatched. The CDR3, as DNA: TGTGCCAGCAGTGAGTTCGGACAGGGGTGGAGCACAGATACGCAGTATTTT. Protein product: CASSEFGQGWSTDTQYF.

The V gene is TRBV7-9, the J gene TRBJ2-7; a weak D match, TRBD1 (5 bases). The V gene's germline CDR1 is SEHNR and CDR2 FQNEAQ (reference sequence). The CDR3 has 12 amino acids. The ends were cut back, 5 bases at V and 5 bases at J, with 10 bases in the middle. CDR3 nucleotides: TGTGCCAGCAGCACGACAGCGAACGAGCAGTACTTC. Translation gives CASSTTANEQYF.

The V gene is TRBV12-5, the J gene TRBJ2-1, with 8 bases that match TRBD1. Germline CDR1 is LGHNT and CDR2 is FRNRAP. V dropped 4 bases and J dropped 0; count of bases not matched to a gene: 2. The CDR3 loop spans 15 amino acids. CDR3 residues: CASGWTGSSYNEQFF. CDR3 nucleotide sequence: TGTGCTAGTGGTTGGACAGGGAGCTCCTACAATGAGCAGTTCTTC.

In its sample, this clone was seen once. The V call is TRBV5-1, the J call TRBJ2-1; 13 bases agree with TRBD2. Germline V gene lookup returns CDR1 SGHRS and CDR2 YFSETQ. The CDR3 spans 20 residues. Trimming cost V 3 bases and J 0 bases; bases outside gene matches: 12. The CDR3 sequence is CASSSRGLAGIHGSYNEQFF. The CDR3 coding sequence is TGCGCCAGCAGCTCTAGGGGACTAGCGGGGATTCACGGCTCCTACAATGAGCAGTTCTTC.

V usage is TRBV6-1 and J usage is TRBJ1-6; perhaps TRBD1 as D (5 bases). Germline CDR1 is MNHNS and CDR2 is SASEGT. This CDR3 contains 18 residues. V dropped 3 bases and J dropped 0 bases, with 15 bases sitting between them. For the CDR3, the DNA is TGTGCCAGCAGTGATACCCCAGGGAGAGCCTCCTATAATTCACCCCTCCACTTT. Amino acid sequence: CASSDTPGRASYNSPLHF.

This clone was counted between two and nine times. V gene TRBV2 combines with J gene TRBJ2-2, with D unclear. The length of the CDR3 is 16 residues. CDR1 and CDR2 (germline): SNHLY, FYNNEI. Trimming took off 1 base at V and 7 bases at J, with 16 bases between the two ends. For the CDR3, the DNA is TGTGCCAGCAGTGAAGGGGTGCAATACGATAGCGGGGAGCTGTTTTTT. The encoded protein is CASSEGVQYDSGELFF.

The chain is built from TRBV7-1 and TRBJ1-4; 9 nucleotides match TRBD1. TRBV7-1 is sorted into the ORF group, with uncertain function. V shed 6 bases and J 5 bases; nucleotides not matched to a gene: 7. This CDR3 is 15 amino acids long. This chain's CDR3 is CASSHGTGKNEKLFF. CDR3 coding DNA: TGTGCCAGCAGTCACGGGACAGGGAAAAATGAAAAACTGTTTTTT.

The chain joins TRBV5-6 to TRBJ2-7, with D possibly matching TRBD1 (6 bases). Germline V lookup: CDR1 SGHDT, CDR2 YYEEEE. Deletions cut 2 bases from V and 3 bases from J, with 12 bases between. The CDR3 runs to 14 residues. This chain's CDR3 is CASSLGSGVYEQYF. In nucleotides, the CDR3 is TGTGCCAGCAGCTTAGGGTCAGGGGTCTACGAGCAGTACTTC.

The rearrangement uses TRBV5-1 and TRBJ1-2; D perhaps matches TRBD1 (5 bases). This CDR3 contains 14 residues. The V and J ends lost 3 bases and 0 bases respectively, with 9 bases between them. The germline V gene has CDR1 SGHRS and CDR2 YFSETQ. The CDR3 reads CASSSLTANYGYTF. The CDR3 DNA sequence: TGCGCCAGCAGCTCCTTGACAGCTAACTATGGCTACACCTTC.

This clone was detected a few times. The gene calls are TRBV6-6 and TRBJ2-5, with a tentative D call TRBD2 (5 bases). This CDR3 comprises 10 residues. CDR1 MNHNY and CDR2 SVGAGI come from the germline V gene (reference sequence). The CDR3 DNA sequence: TGTGGATCCGGGGTTGAGACCCAGTACTTC. Protein product: CGSGVETQYF.

This chain links TRBV27 with TRBJ2-1; no reliable D call. The CDR3 length is 14 residues. Trimming removed 0 bases from V and 6 bases from J, with 9 bases in between. Germline CDR1 reads MNHEY; CDR2 reads SMNVEV (reference sequence). The CDR3 bases are TGTGCCAGCAGTTTATCGGCCAGCAGCAATGAGCAGTTCTTC. This encodes CASSLSASSNEQFF.

The CDR3 nucleotides are TGTGCCAGCAGCCCTGGACTAGCCCTCTACGAGCAGTACTTC. Its translation is CASSPGLALYEQYF. The V call is TRBV11-2, the J call TRBJ2-7; 8 bases fit TRBD2. Germline CDR1 and CDR2: SGHAT and FQNNGV. V shed 5 bases, J shed 3 bases, and the junction held 6 bases outside the gene matches. This CDR3 has 14 residues.